This passage covers 10 T cell receptor beta chains from one sample sequenced in a study of T cells in Graves' hyperthyroidism and ophthalmopathy. RNA transcripts were the template for amplifying TCR beta CDR3 regions. Initially, a first-round RT-PCR of the TCR CDR3 employed the HTBI primer set. TCRdb re-called the multiplex PCR reads through MiXCR, storing one row per CDR3 protein. The sample holds around 350,000 distinct CDR3 sequences, roughly 13% seen once. Sequencing was performed on blood. These receptors all come from a woman aged 18-29 years with Graves' hyperthyroidism.

The V and J genes are TRBV7-9 and TRBJ2-5, with no clear D. The germline CDR1 and CDR2 sequences are SEHNR and FQNEAQ (reference sequence). Trimming pared 3 bases from V and 5 bases from J, leaving 19 bases between. The CDR3 runs to 16 residues. The CDR3 loop reads CASSFWFGSDGETQYF. In DNA, the CDR3 is TGTGCCAGCAGCTTTTGGTTCGGGTCAGATGGGGAGACCCAGTACTTC.

This clonotype was observed many times. The CDR3 is CASSSQGWDEQFF. In DNA, the CDR3 is TGTGCCAGCAGCTCTCAGGGGTGGGATGAGCAGTTCTTC. V gene TRBV7-3 combines with J gene TRBJ2-1; a weak D match, TRBD1 (6 bases). With 4 bases removed from V and 8 bases from J, the gap between germline ends came to 12 bases. In germline, CDR1 is SGHTA, CDR2 FQGTGA. The CDR3 extends over 13 amino acids.

This clonotype was counted ten times or more. The chain recombines TRBV5-5 with TRBJ2-1; 12 positions match TRBD2. V lost 4 bases, J lost 13 bases, and 6 bases stayed unmatched. This CDR3 contains 13 residues. Germline lookup yields CDR1 SGHKS and CDR2 YYEKEE (reference sequence). CDR3 DNA: TGTGCCAGCAGCCTATCTAGCGGGGGGGTTCAGTTCTTC. It encodes CASSLSSGGVQFF.

This clonotype came up many times. This chain links TRBV27 with TRBJ2-4, with 8 bases that match TRBD2. CDR1 and CDR2 (germline): MNHEY, SMNVEV (reference sequence). This CDR3 spans 13 amino acids. The junction had 6 bases not matched to a gene; V was cut back by 6 bases and J by 8 bases. DNA of the CDR3: TGTGCCAGCAGAAACGGGGGGGCGTACATTCAGTACTTC. Amino acid sequence: CASRNGGAYIQYF.

Many counts were recorded for this clonotype. The chain recombines TRBV25-1 with TRBJ2-5; tentative D call: TRBD2 (6 bases). V lost 6 bases and J lost 1, with 15 bases in between. The CDR3 has 15 residues. Germline-derived CDR1 and CDR2 are MGHDK and SYGVNS. The CDR3 DNA reads as TGTGCCAGCAGAGGAACGGGAGCGGCCCAAGAGACCCAGTACTTC. Translation: CASRGTGAAQETQYF.

This clonotype was counted many times. The chain combines TRBV20-1 with TRBJ2-1; D not certain. V shed 0 bases and J shed 0 bases, with 6 bases lying between them. The CDR3 is made up of 14 amino acids. The germline V gene has CDR1 DFQATT and CDR2 SNEGSKA (reference sequence). CDR3 DNA sequence: TGCAGTGCTAGAGATATCATCTCCTACAATGAGCAGTTCTTC. Its translation is CSARDIISYNEQFF.

V gene TRBV3-1 combines with J gene TRBJ2-3; 15 bases are a match to TRBD2. CDR1 LGHDT and CDR2 YNNKEL come from the germline V gene (reference sequence). J gave up 7 bases and V 6 bases, and 8 bases lay outside the gene matches. This CDR3 comprises 16 residues. The CDR3 coding sequence is TGTGCCAGCAGACCCGGACTAGCGGGGGGGATAAATACGCAGTATTTT. It is translated as CASRPGLAGGINTQYF.

In this sample, this clonotype turned up many times. The rearrangement uses TRBV27 and TRBJ1-4; the D gene is possibly TRBD1 (5 bases). The CDR3 is 15 residues long. Trimming left V 6 bases short and J 8 bases short, with 19 bases between. Germline V gene lookup returns CDR1 MNHEY and CDR2 SMNVEV (reference sequence). The CDR3 sequence is CASSPNRSPLEKLFF. In DNA, the CDR3 is TGTGCCAGCAGCCCGAACAGGTCCCCTCTAGAAAAACTGTTTTTT.

A few counts support this clonotype. The chain has TRBV6-1 and TRBJ1-3; tentatively, D is TRBD1 (6 bases). This CDR3 has 14 residues. V lost 5 bases, J lost 4 bases, and 12 bases lay in between. Looked up from germline, CDR1 is MNHNS and CDR2 is SASEGT. CDR3 sequence reads: CASSPDSLGNTIYF. CDR3 nucleotide sequence: TGTGCCAGCAGTCCGGACAGTTTGGGAAACACCATATATTTT.

Ten or more counts support this clonotype. V is TRBV18 and J is TRBJ2-7, with D maybe TRBD2 (7 bases). This CDR3 has 15 residues. V lost 3 bases, J lost 2 bases, and 14 bases lay in between. Germline V gene sequence: CDR1 KGHSH, CDR2 LQKENI. The DNA of the CDR3 is TGTGCCAGCTCACCGGGGGGCGGGAGCGCCTACGAGCAGTACTTC. Its translation: CASSPGGGSAYEQYF.